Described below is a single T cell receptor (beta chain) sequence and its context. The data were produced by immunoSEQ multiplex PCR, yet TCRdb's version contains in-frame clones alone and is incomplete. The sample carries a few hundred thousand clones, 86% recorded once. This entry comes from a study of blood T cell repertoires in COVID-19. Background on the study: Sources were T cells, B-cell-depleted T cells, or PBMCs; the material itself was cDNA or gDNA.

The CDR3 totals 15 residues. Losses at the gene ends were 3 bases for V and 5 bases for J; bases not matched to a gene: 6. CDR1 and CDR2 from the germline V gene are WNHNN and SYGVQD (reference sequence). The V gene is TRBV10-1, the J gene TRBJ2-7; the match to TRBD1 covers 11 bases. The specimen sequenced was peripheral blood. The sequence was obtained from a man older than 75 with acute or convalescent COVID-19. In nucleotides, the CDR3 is TGCGCCAGCAGTGATGCCGGGACAGGGGGGCACGAGCAGTACTTC. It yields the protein CASSDAGTGGHEQYF.